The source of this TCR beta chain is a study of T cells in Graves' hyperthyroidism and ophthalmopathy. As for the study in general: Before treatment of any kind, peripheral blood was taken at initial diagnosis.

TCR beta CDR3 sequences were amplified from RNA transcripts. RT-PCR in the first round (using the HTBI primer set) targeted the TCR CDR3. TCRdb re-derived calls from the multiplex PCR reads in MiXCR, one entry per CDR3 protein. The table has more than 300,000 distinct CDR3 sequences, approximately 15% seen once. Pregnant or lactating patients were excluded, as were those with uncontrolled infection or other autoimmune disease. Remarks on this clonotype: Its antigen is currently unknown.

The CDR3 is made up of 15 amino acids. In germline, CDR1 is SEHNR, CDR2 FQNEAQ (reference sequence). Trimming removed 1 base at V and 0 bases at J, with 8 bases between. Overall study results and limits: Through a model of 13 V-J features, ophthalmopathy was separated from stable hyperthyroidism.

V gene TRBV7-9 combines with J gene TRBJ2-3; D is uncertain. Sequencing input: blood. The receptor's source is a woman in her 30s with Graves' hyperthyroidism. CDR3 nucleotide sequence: TGTGCCAGCAGCTTAGATTTGCCTAGCACAGATACGCAGTATTTT. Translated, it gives CASSLDLPSTDTQYF.